What follows are 24 T cell receptor beta chains derived from one specimen sequenced in a study of OX40 agonist ivuxolimab in advanced cancers. The method was immunoSEQ multiplex PCR; TCRdb's version includes in-frame clones alone and lacks a portion of them. Found here are 70,000 or so clones, more than 80% of them singletons; the top ten hold under 1%. The sequences come from CD4+ or CD8+ T cells sorted from blood, collected in a trial of the OX40 agonist ivuxolimab. These receptors were collected from an adult with an advanced solid tumor such as melanoma, head and neck, liver or kidney cancer.

The V gene is TRBV11-3, the J gene TRBJ2-2; TRBD1 agrees at 8 bases. Trimming at V came to 5 bases and at J to 6 bases, leaving 5 bases not matched to a gene. CDR1 is SGHNT and CDR2 is YENEEA in the germline V gene. The CDR3 is made up of 14 amino acids. The CDR3, as DNA: TGTGCCAGCAGCCAGACAGGGGCGGCCGGGGAGCTGTTTTTT. Protein sequence: CASSQTGAAGELFF.

V is TRBV28 and J is TRBJ1-1; maybe TRBD1 (5 bases). Germline V gene lookup returns CDR1 MDHEN and CDR2 SYDVKM. The V end was cut by 0 bases, the J end by 6 bases, with 8 bases between. The CDR3 runs to 13 residues. CDR3 residues: CASSLWGEPEAFF. CDR3 DNA: TGTGCCAGCAGTTTATGGGGGGAACCTGAAGCTTTCTTT.

Remarks on this clone: One junction end disagrees with the germline gene, perhaps due to a read error. This chain uses TRBV25-1 with TRBJ1-3, with D uncertain. Germline CDR1 and CDR2: MGHDK and SYGVNS. This CDR3 is built from 17 residues. The DNA for the CDR3 is TGTGCCAGCAGTGAATCCCGGATTACGCTCTCTGGAAGCACCATATATTTT. Protein product: CASSESRITLSGSTIYF.

CDR3 nucleotides: TGTGCCAGCAGCCCAGGGACAGGGAGGACTGAAGCTTTCTTT. This sequence encodes CASSPGTGRTEAFF. This chain uses TRBV9 with TRBJ1-1, with 9 bases fitting TRBD1. The germline CDR1 and CDR2 sequences are SGDLS and YYNGEE. V gave up 4 bases and J gave up 5 bases; unmatched junction bases: 6. The CDR3 spans 14 residues.

The rearrangement joins TRBV7-9 to TRBJ1-2, with 9 bases aligning to TRBD1. The CDR3 runs 15 residues. Trimming at V came to 5 bases and at J to 4 bases, leaving 8 bases not matched to a gene. CDR1 is SEHNR and CDR2 is FQNEAQ in the germline V gene (reference sequence). The CDR3: CASSPQPDRGYGYTF. CDR3 DNA sequence: TGTGCCAGCAGCCCGCAACCGGACAGGGGCTATGGCTACACCTTC.

The chain recombines TRBV5-6 with TRBJ1-1; D unresolved. The CDR3 extends over 17 amino acids. Germline V gene lookup returns CDR1 SGHDT and CDR2 YYEEEE. V was clipped by 5 bases and J by 2 bases, with 22 bases between them. In DNA form, the CDR3 reads TGTGCCAGCAGTTCCGTTGGCAGATCCGAGACCAACACTGAAGCTTTCTTT. It yields the protein CASSSVGRSETNTEAFF.

The chain links TRBV18 to TRBJ1-1; D is unresolved. Germline lookup yields CDR1 KGHSH and CDR2 LQKENI. V dropped 3 bases and J dropped 1 base, with 12 bases sitting between them. The CDR3 sequence is 15 residues long. CDR3 bases: TGTGCCAGCTCACCTCCGGGCCACTCGAACACTGAAGCTTTCTTT. It is translated as CASSPPGHSNTEAFF.

The gene calls are TRBV6-5 and TRBJ2-7, with D possibly being TRBD1 (6 bases). The germline V gene encodes CDR1 MNHEY and CDR2 SVGAGI. This CDR3 comprises 14 residues. V was pared by 5 bases and J by 2 bases, with 13 bases between. In DNA, the CDR3 is TGTGCCAGCAGTCCGTTCAGGGGCCCCTACGAGCAGTACTTC. As protein: CASSPFRGPYEQYF.

This chain joins TRBV6-5 and TRBJ2-7; 8 bases match TRBD1. Germline assignment: CDR1 MNHEY and CDR2 SVGAGI. The junction had 4 bases not matched to a gene; V was cut back by 5 bases and J by 1 base. The CDR3 sequence is 14 residues long. The DNA for the CDR3 is TGTGCCAGCAGTCCCCGGGACAGGTCCTACGAGCAGTACTTC. Translating it yields CASSPRDRSYEQYF.

This clone has a single count. The V call is TRBV7-6, the J call TRBJ2-5; D unclear. CDR1 SGHVS and CDR2 FNYEAQ come from the germline V gene. The CDR3 sequence is 14 residues long. The V gene lost 0 bases and the J gene lost 3 bases, with 8 bases spanning the gap. The CDR3 loop is CASSLALGKETQYF. The CDR3 DNA is TGTGCCAGCAGCTTAGCGCTGGGGAAAGAGACCCAGTACTTC.

The chain recombines TRBV6-1 with TRBJ2-3; 12 positions match TRBD2. The CDR3 extends over 18 amino acids. V gave up 1 base and J gave up 1 base; unmatched junction bases: 6. Germline assignment: CDR1 MNHNS and CDR2 SASEGT. CDR3 amino acids: CASSEVLAGGRGTDTQYF. The CDR3, as DNA: TGTGCCAGCAGTGAAGTACTAGCGGGGGGCCGGGGCACAGATACGCAGTATTTT.

The chain employs TRBV19 and TRBJ2-7; D remains unclear. The CDR3 has 12 amino acids. The germline CDR1 and CDR2 sequences are LNHDA and SQIVND (reference sequence). Trimming left V 3 bases short and J 1 base short, with 4 bases between. The CDR3 region is CASSMPSYEQYF. As DNA, the CDR3 is TGTGCCAGTAGTATGCCTTCCTACGAGCAGTACTTC.

The genes are TRBV7-8 and TRBJ1-1, with D possibly TRBD1 on 6 matching bases. Trimming left V 0 bases short and J 2 bases short, with 7 bases between. Germline CDR1 and CDR2: SGHVS and FQNEAQ. The CDR3 sequence is 14 residues long. CDR3 coding DNA: TGTGCCAGCAGCTTAGCCAGGGGAAACACTGAAGCTTTCTTT. Its translation: CASSLARGNTEAFF.

The rearrangement uses TRBV28 and TRBJ2-1; D might be TRBD1 (6 bases). The ends were cut back, 6 bases at V and 4 bases at J, with 16 bases in the middle. The CDR3 sequence is 15 residues long. Germline V CDR1 and CDR2: MDHEN, SYDVKM. The CDR3 DNA follows: TGTGCCAGCAGCCCACAGGGTGAGGGTTACAATGAGCAGTTCTTC. It specifies CASSPQGEGYNEQFF.

The gene calls are TRBV7-3 and TRBJ2-1, with TRBD2 as a possible D gene (5 bases). The germline V gene has CDR1 SGHTA and CDR2 FQGTGA. The CDR3 covers 15 residues. The ends were cut back, 5 bases at V and 2 bases at J, with 13 bases in the middle. CDR3 DNA: TGTGCCAGCAGCCCTACTAGGGAACCCTACAATGAGCAGTTCTTC. Its translation is CASSPTREPYNEQFF.

The V call is TRBV27, the J call TRBJ2-1; TRBD1 aligns across 7 bases. J gave up 1 base and V 6 bases, and 6 bases lay outside the gene matches. The CDR3 is 15 residues long. Germline loops: CDR1 MNHEY, CDR2 SMNVEV (reference sequence). The CDR3 loop reads CASRTTGESYNEQFF. The CDR3 DNA follows: TGTGCCAGCAGAACAACAGGGGAGTCCTACAATGAGCAGTTCTTC.

This clone was seen a handful of times. The chain joins TRBV19 to TRBJ1-5; TRBD1 matches 7 bases. The germline V gene has CDR1 LNHDA and CDR2 SQIVND (reference sequence). The CDR3 has 13 residues. Trimming cost V 6 bases and J 10 bases; bases outside gene matches: 9. CDR3 residues: CASRGQPVTPQHF. CDR3 nucleotide sequence: TGTGCCAGTAGGGGACAGCCCGTAACCCCCCAGCATTTT.

V is TRBV28 and J is TRBJ1-3; D uncertain. This CDR3 spans 14 amino acids. Trimming pared 4 bases from V and 6 bases from J, leaving 13 bases between. Germline values: CDR1 MDHEN, CDR2 SYDVKM. CDR3 nucleotide sequence: TGTGCCAGCAGTTGGGGAAAAGGCGTAAACACCATATATTTT. This sequence encodes CASSWGKGVNTIYF.

The chain uses TRBV5-1 and TRBJ2-1, with 10 bases aligning to TRBD1. V shed 1 base, J shed 7 bases, and the junction held 2 bases outside the gene matches. Germline-derived CDR1 and CDR2 are SGHRS and YFSETQ. CDR3 length: 14 amino acids. CDR3 sequence (DNA): TGCGCCAGCAGCTTGACGGGACAGGGGAATGAGCAGTTCTTC. This codes for CASSLTGQGNEQFF.

The chain has TRBV19 and TRBJ2-4; D is undetermined. With 5 bases removed from V and 5 bases from J, the gap between germline ends came to 10 bases. CDR1 is LNHDA and CDR2 is SQIVND in the germline V gene (reference sequence). The CDR3 is 13 residues long. This CDR3 is CASSASQQNIQYF. In DNA form, the CDR3 reads TGTGCCAGTAGTGCCTCACAGCAAAACATTCAGTACTTC.

This chain joins TRBV5-1 and TRBJ2-7; the match to TRBD1 covers 8 bases. CDR1 and CDR2 (germline): SGHRS, YFSETQ. This CDR3 contains 14 residues. After removal of 4 bases from V and 4 bases from J, the junction contained 7 bases not matched to a gene. CDR3 sequence: CASSKDRGTYEQYF. DNA for the CDR3: TGCGCCAGCAGCAAAGACAGGGGCACTTACGAGCAGTACTTC.

The chain joins TRBV5-4 to TRBJ2-3; D is possibly TRBD2 (6 bases). The length of the CDR3 is 14 residues. Germline V gene sequence: CDR1 SGHNT, CDR2 YYREEE (reference sequence). Trimming stripped 0 bases from V and 1 base from J, with 6 bases between. For the CDR3, the DNA is TGTGCCAGCAGCTTGGTAGCGGGCACAGATACGCAGTATTTT. Its translation is CASSLVAGTDTQYF.

The V and J genes are TRBV5-1 and TRBJ2-3; 7 nucleotides line up with TRBD2. The V gene's germline CDR1 is SGHRS and CDR2 YFSETQ. J gave up 2 bases and V 2 bases, and 8 bases lay outside the gene matches. The CDR3 has 16 amino acids. The CDR3 DNA reads as TGCGCCAGCAGCTTAGGGGCTAGCGGTAACACAGATACGCAGTATTTT. Protein product: CASSLGASGNTDTQYF.

This clone was recorded once. V is TRBV27 and J is TRBJ2-4; TRBD2 might be the D (6 bases). Germline-derived CDR1 and CDR2 are MNHEY and SMNVEV (reference sequence). This CDR3 has 15 residues. Trimming pared 4 bases from V and 0 bases from J, leaving 10 bases between. CDR3 protein: CASSSAGIAKNIQYF. For the CDR3, the DNA is TGTGCCAGCAGTTCCGCGGGGATAGCCAAAAACATTCAGTACTTC.